Below, 23 T cell receptor beta chains from the same sample are listed, as sequenced in a study of T cells in women clearing cervical HPV infection. Using immunoSEQ multiplex PCR, the repertoire was profiled, and TCRdb retains in-frame clones only, with some absent. Its clone listing holds tens of thousands of clones. The sequencing sample was made of blood buffy coat. These receptors were collected from a woman aged 18 to 75 with a cervical HPV16 infection that either progressed to CIN3+ or cleared (not recorded which).

Of note for this clone: The CDR3 goes on 3 residues after the read ends, and that part is filled in from the germline J gene. The chain joins TRBV5-1 to TRBJ2-5; 7 bases are a match to TRBD1. The germline V gene has CDR1 SGHRS and CDR2 YFSETQ. V shed 7 bases, J shed 2 bases, and the junction held 14 bases outside the gene matches. The CDR3 is 16 amino acids. The sequenced part of the CDR3 DNA is TGCGCCAGCGGCACCCCCACGACAGGGCTACAAGAGACC. This gives the protein CASGTPTTGLQET. The full CDR3 protein is CASGTPTTGLQETQYF.

Concerning this clone: The DNA ends 3 residues before the CDR3 does, and the rest of the CDR3 is filled in from the germline J gene. The rearrangement uses TRBV11-2 and TRBJ1-3, with D hard to call. From germline, CDR1 is SGHAT and CDR2 FQNNGV. This CDR3 is 14 amino acids long. V lost 3 bases, J lost 2 bases, and 8 bases lay in between. The DNA read from the CDR3 is TGTGCCAGCAGCTTCGGGGAGGCTGGAAACACC. Its translation is CASSFGEAGNT. In full, the CDR3 reads CASSFGEAGNTIYF.

As concerns this clone: With the read ending 3 residues before the CDR3 end, the germline J gene is used to fill in that end. The J gene is TRBJ1-6, the V gene TRBV2; 7 bases are a match to TRBD1. The CDR3 has 15 amino acids. With V trimmed by 4 bases and J by 7 bases, 7 bases remained unmatched. Germline CDR1 is SNHLY and CDR2 is FYNNEI. Partial CDR3 DNA: TGTGCCAGCAGTGGAGACAGGGTAGCCAATTCACCC. Amino acid sequence: CASSGDRVANSP. Given in full, the CDR3 is CASSGDRVANSPLHF.

In regard to this clone: The read comes to an end 3 residues before the CDR3 does, leaving the germline J gene to fill in the end. This rearrangement joins TRBV19 to TRBJ1-1; D ambiguous. The CDR3 covers 12 residues. CDR1 is LNHDA and CDR2 is SQIVND in the germline V gene (reference sequence). Trimming took off 7 bases at V and 2 bases at J, with 8 bases between the two ends. This CDR3 reads CASNTVNTEAFF. The DNA read from the CDR3 is TGTGCCAGTAATACGGTCAACACTGAA.

A word on this clone: The read ends 3 residues early relative to the CDR3; the germline J gene fills the gap. The chain combines TRBV7-3 with TRBJ2-1; no firm D call. V lost 2 bases to trimming and J lost 9 bases, with 8 bases between them. The CDR3 is 12 residues long. Germline assignment: CDR1 SGHTA and CDR2 FQGTGA. This chain's CDR3 is CASSLWYGEQFF. The part of the CDR3 DNA that was read is TGTGCCAGCAGCTTATGGTACGGTGAG.

About this clone itself: The CDR3 is cut off 3 residues early in the read; its end comes from the germline J gene. J is TRBJ2-3 and V is TRBV19; TRBD2 might be the D (6 bases). The CDR3 sequence is 16 residues long. Trimming stripped 1 base from V and 0 bases from J, with 11 bases between. Germline loops: CDR1 LNHDA, CDR2 SQIVND (reference sequence). Incomplete CDR3 DNA: TGTGCCAGTAGTATAGTTGGAGGGGTTAGCACAGATACG. Amino acid sequence: CASSIVGGVSTDT. The entire CDR3 is CASSIVGGVSTDTQYF.

With regard to this clone: The missing CDR3 end, 3 residues past where the read stops, is filled in from the germline J gene. The V gene is TRBV5-1, the J gene TRBJ2-3; maybe TRBD2 (7 bases). CDR1 is SGHRS and CDR2 is YFSETQ in the germline V gene. This CDR3 spans 16 amino acids. V lost 4 bases and J lost 6, with 21 bases in between. The CDR3 protein is CASSPLGGGPWDTQYF. Partial CDR3 DNA: TGCGCCAGCAGCCCGTTGGGCGGGGGCCCCTGGGATACG.

Concerning this clone itself: Sequencing ends 3 residues short of the CDR3 end; the germline J gene provides the rest. The V and J genes are TRBV5-6 and TRBJ1-2; D perhaps matches TRBD1 (5 bases). This CDR3 region has 14 residues. The germline gives CDR1 SGHDT, CDR2 YYEEEE. The ends were cut back, 5 bases at V and 5 bases at J, with 16 bases in the middle. The CDR3 sequence: CASRPSQGTYGYTF. The CDR3 bases that were read are TGTGCCAGCAGACCGAGCCAGGGAACATATGGC. The whole variable domain, remainder taken from reference TRBV5-6 and TRBJ1-2, is DAGVTQSPTHLIKTRGQQVTLRCSPKSGHDTVSWYQQALGQGPQFIFQYYEEEERQRGNFPDRFSGHQFPNYSSELNVNALLLGDSALYLCASRPSQGTYGYTFGSGTRLTVV.

About this clone itself: Read coverage stops 3 residues before the CDR3 terminus; the germline J gene supplies the remainder. V gene TRBV10-3 combines with J gene TRBJ2-3; D gene unclear. CDR1 and CDR2 (germline): ENHRY, SYGVKD. The CDR3 contains 11 residues. Trimming shortened V by 8 bases and J by 0 bases, and 3 bases separated the two germline ends. This chain's CDR3 is CAIQSTDTQYF. Partial CDR3 DNA: TGTGCCATCCAAAGCACAGATACG.

Regarding this clone: The read is 3 residues too short to cover the CDR3 end, so that end is filled in from the germline J gene. This chain joins TRBV18 and TRBJ2-7; 7 bases agree with TRBD2. Germline loops: CDR1 KGHSH, CDR2 LQKENI. With V trimmed by 2 bases and J by 0 bases, 4 bases remained unmatched. The CDR3 totals 15 residues. Partial CDR3 DNA: TGTGCCAGCTCACCAAGGATAGCGGGCTCCTACGAG. Translated, it gives CASSPRIAGSYE. The complete CDR3 sequence is CASSPRIAGSYEQYF.

Points on this clone: The sequenced fragment ends 3 residues before the CDR3 boundary, so the rest is inferred from the germline J gene. V is TRBV12-3 or TRBV12-4 and J is TRBJ2-7; 15 bases fit TRBD2. The CDR3 contains 18 residues. The ends lost 3 bases at V and 5 bases at J; junction bases unmatched: 11. The CDR3 DNA, read in part, is TGTGCCAGCAGTTTGGGACAGGGGACTAGCGGGAGGCTAGACGAG. Its translation is CASSLGQGTSGRLDE. In full, the CDR3 reads CASSLGQGTSGRLDEQYF.

On this clone itself: The read comes to an end 3 residues before the CDR3 does, leaving the germline J gene to fill in the end. The V gene is TRBV2, the J gene TRBJ2-3; TRBD2 matches 10 bases. Unmatched junction bases numbered 10, after V lost 2 bases and J lost 5 bases. This CDR3 has 17 amino acids. Germline V gives CDR1 SNHLY, CDR2 FYNNEI. CDR3 sequence reads: CASSERRSGGARDTQYF. The covered CDR3 bases are TGTGCCAGCAGTGAAAGGCGGAGCGGGGGGGCCAGAGATACG.

With regard to this clone: Sequencing ends 3 residues short of the CDR3 end; the germline J gene provides the rest. The chain links TRBV6-2 or TRBV6-3 to TRBJ2-1; 9 bases are a match to TRBD2. The CDR3 is made up of 14 amino acids. Trimming cost V 7 bases and J 7 bases; bases outside gene matches: 8. CDR1 is MNHEY and CDR2 is SVGEGT in the germline V gene. The sequenced part of the CDR3 DNA is TGTGCCAGCACCAGACTAGCGGACGGGAATGAG. Protein product: CASTRLADGNE. The entire CDR3 is CASTRLADGNEQFF.

As concerns this clone: The read halts 3 residues ahead of the CDR3 end, with the missing end drawn from the germline J gene. This chain joins TRBV7-6 and TRBJ1-1; the D is unclear. Per germline, CDR1 SGHVS and CDR2 FNYEAQ. This CDR3 spans 11 amino acids. CDR3 bases read: TGTGCCAGCAGCGACGGACGGGGA. It specifies CASSDGRG. The whole CDR3 is CASSDGRGAFF.

CDR3 DNA (partial): TGCAGTGCTCTGCGGGACAGGGAAGTGGGAAACACC. Protein sequence: CSALRDREVGNT. In full, the CDR3 is CSALRDREVGNTIYF. The genes are TRBV20-1 and TRBJ1-3; 9 bases agree with TRBD1. The DNA ends 3 residues before the CDR3 does, and the rest of the CDR3 is filled in from the germline J gene. J was trimmed by 4 bases and V by 5 bases; bases with no gene match: 9. This CDR3 comprises 15 residues. Germline CDR1 DFQATT, CDR2 SNEGSKA (reference sequence).

In the case of this clone: The read ends 3 residues shy of where the CDR3 ends; the end is completed using the germline J gene. J is TRBJ2-1 and V is TRBV6-4; 9 bases map to TRBD1. V lost 4 bases, J lost 9 bases, and 13 bases stayed unmatched. In germline, CDR1 is MRHNA, CDR2 SNTAGT. The CDR3 consists of 16 residues. The CDR3 loop is CASSVASGQGLGEQFF. The covered CDR3 bases are TGTGCCAGCAGTGTTGCAAGCGGACAGGGGTTGGGTGAG.

Notes on this clone: The read falls 3 residues short of the CDR3 end, and the missing part is taken from the germline J gene. The chain employs TRBV7-9 and TRBJ2-3; TRBD2 matches at 8 bases. The length of the CDR3 is 15 residues. The germline CDR1 and CDR2 sequences are SEHNR and FQNEAQ (reference sequence). The part of the CDR3 DNA that was read is TGTGCCAGCAGCTTAGCAGCGGGGGCCCCCAGGCCG. Protein product: CASSLAAGAPRP. The complete CDR3 reads CASSLAAGAPRPQYF.

CDR3 sequence: CASARRQQGEQFF. The CDR3 bases that were read are TGTGCCAGCGCGCGCAGGCAGCAGGGTGAG. The chain uses TRBV7-6 and TRBJ2-1, with D perhaps TRBD1 (5 bases). The sequence runs out 3 residues before the end of the CDR3; the remainder is reconstructed from the germline J gene. CDR3 length: 13 amino acids. V was pared by 8 bases and J by 9 bases, with 17 bases between. The germline gives CDR1 SGHVS, CDR2 FNYEAQ.

A word on this clone: Read coverage stops 3 residues before the CDR3 terminus; the germline J gene supplies the remainder. The chain employs TRBV20-1 and TRBJ1-2; 11 bases are a match to TRBD1. CDR3 length: 14 residues. V shed 3 bases, J shed 7 bases, and the junction held 7 bases outside the gene matches. In germline, CDR1 is DFQATT, CDR2 SNEGSKA (reference sequence). CDR3 loop: CSASTGTGGFGYTF. The CDR3 bases that were read are TGCAGTGCTAGTACCGGGACAGGGGGTTTTGGC.

Of note for this clone: The read halts 3 residues ahead of the CDR3 end, with the missing end drawn from the germline J gene. J is TRBJ1-6 and V is TRBV30; 9 bases map to TRBD1. The length of the CDR3 is 12 residues. The V gene end was trimmed by 5 bases and the J gene end by 7 bases; junction bases not matched to a gene: 0. From germline, CDR1 is GTSNPN and CDR2 SVGIG (reference sequence). The CDR3 reads CAWGTGNSPLHF. The covered CDR3 bases are TGTGCCTGGGGGACAGGGAATTCACCC.

Points on this clone: The CDR3 extends 3 residues past the end of the read, so its final part is completed from the germline J gene. This same CDR3 is encoded by further DNA sequences in the sample. The chain is built from TRBV19 and TRBJ1-3; D call uncertain. V was pared by 4 bases and J by 4 bases, with 8 bases between. The CDR3 spans 13 residues. Germline values: CDR1 LNHDA, CDR2 SQIVND (reference sequence). The CDR3 bases that were read are TGTGCCAGTAGTACCGGCGGAGGAAACACC. Its protein product is CASSTGGGNT. Given in full, the CDR3 is CASSTGGGNTIYF.

Notes on this clone: The read falls 3 residues short of the CDR3 end, and the missing part is taken from the germline J gene. The rearrangement joins TRBV20-1 to TRBJ2-7, with 11 bases that match TRBD1. Germline loops: CDR1 DFQATT, CDR2 SNEGSKA (reference sequence). The V segment lost 6 bases and the J segment 3 bases; nucleotides outside the gene matches: 13. This CDR3 has 16 amino acids. The CDR3 loop is CSAEGGVGTGGYEQYF. Incomplete CDR3 DNA: TGCAGTGCAGAGGGCGGGGTCGGGACAGGGGGCTACGAG.

In regard to this clone: The sequence runs out 3 residues before the end of the CDR3; the remainder is reconstructed from the germline J gene. J is TRBJ1-5 and V is TRBV19; 7 nucleotides agree with TRBD1. Germline values: CDR1 LNHDA, CDR2 SQIVND (reference sequence). The CDR3 consists of 13 residues. V gave up 10 bases and J gave up 4 bases; unmatched junction bases: 7. CDR3 residues: CATGHRGNQPQHF. The sequenced CDR3 bases are TGTGCCACTGGGCACAGGGGTAATCAGCCC.